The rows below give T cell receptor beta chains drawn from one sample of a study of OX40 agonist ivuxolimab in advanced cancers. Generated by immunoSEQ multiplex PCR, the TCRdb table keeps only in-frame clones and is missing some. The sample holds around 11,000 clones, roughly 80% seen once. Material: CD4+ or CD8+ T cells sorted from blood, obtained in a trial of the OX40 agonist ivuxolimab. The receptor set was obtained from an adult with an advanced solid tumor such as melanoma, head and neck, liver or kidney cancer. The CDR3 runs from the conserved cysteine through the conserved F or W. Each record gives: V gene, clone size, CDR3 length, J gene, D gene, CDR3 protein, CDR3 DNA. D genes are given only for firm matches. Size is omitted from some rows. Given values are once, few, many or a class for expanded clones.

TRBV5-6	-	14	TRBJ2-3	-	CASSYTGTKDTQYF	TGTGCCAGCAGCTACACAGGGACCAAAGATACGCAGTATTTT
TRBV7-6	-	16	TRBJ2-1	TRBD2	CASSYPGGGAHNEQFF	TGTGCCAGCAGCTACCCGGGCGGGGGGGCCCACAATGAGCAGTTCTTC
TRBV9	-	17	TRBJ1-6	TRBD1	CASSTRPGQGFNSPLHF	TGTGCCAGCAGCACCCGCCCGGGACAGGGTTTTAATTCACCCCTCCACTTT
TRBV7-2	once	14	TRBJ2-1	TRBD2	CASSLGGGGNEQFF	TGTGCCAGCAGCTTAGGCGGGGGAGGGAATGAGCAGTTCTTC
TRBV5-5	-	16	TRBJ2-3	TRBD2	CASSFPLADGTDTQYF	TGTGCCAGCAGCTTTCCACTAGCGGACGGGACAGATACGCAGTATTTT
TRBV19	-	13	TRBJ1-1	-	CASSIDRPPSAFF	TGTGCCAGTAGTATAGATCGTCCCCCCTCGGCTTTCTTT
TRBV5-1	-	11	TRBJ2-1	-	CASAEYNEQFF	TGCGCCAGCGCTGAATACAATGAGCAGTTCTTC
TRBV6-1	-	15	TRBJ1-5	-	CASRSPGAVNQPQHF	TGTGCCAGCAGATCACCGGGGGCAGTAAATCAGCCCCAGCATTTT
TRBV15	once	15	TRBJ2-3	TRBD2	CATSLAGSALDTQYF	TGTGCCACCAGCTTAGCGGGATCCGCACTAGATACGCAGTATTTT
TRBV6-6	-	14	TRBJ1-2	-	CASSPVEDLYGYTF	TGTGCCAGCAGCCCGGTAGAGGACCTCTATGGCTACACCTTC
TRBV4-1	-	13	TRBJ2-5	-	CASSQGVMETQYF	TGCGCCAGCAGCCAAGGGGTGATGGAGACCCAGTACTTC
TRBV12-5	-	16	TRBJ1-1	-	CASGLVRLGRVTEAFF	TGTGCTAGTGGCTTGGTACGGCTAGGAAGGGTCACTGAAGCTTTCTTT
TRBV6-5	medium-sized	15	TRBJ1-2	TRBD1	CASSSQGGGGYGYTF	TGTGCCAGCAGTTCCCAGGGGGGCGGTGGCTATGGCTACACCTTC
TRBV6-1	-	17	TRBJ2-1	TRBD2	CASSGGLRLAAYNEQFF	TGTGCCAGCAGTGGGGGCTTAAGACTAGCGGCTTACAATGAGCAGTTCTTC
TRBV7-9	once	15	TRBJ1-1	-	CASSRLGTRNTEAFF	TGTGCCAGCAGCCGGCTTGGGACACGGAACACTGAAGCTTTCTTT
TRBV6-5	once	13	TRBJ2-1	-	CASSGLLYNEQFF	TGTGCCAGCAGCGGGCTCCTGTACAATGAGCAGTTCTTC
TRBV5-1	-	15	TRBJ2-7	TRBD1	CASSSGQGAHAEQYF	TGCGCCAGCAGCTCCGGACAGGGGGCTCATGCCGAGCAGTACTTC
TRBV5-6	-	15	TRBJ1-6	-	CASSPEQAQNSPLHF	TGTGCCAGCAGCCCCGAGCAGGCACAAAATTCACCCCTCCACTTT
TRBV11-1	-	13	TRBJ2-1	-	CASRGMRTVGQFF	TGTGCCAGCAGGGGGATGCGGACAGTTGGGCAGTTCTTC
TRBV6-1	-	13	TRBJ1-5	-	CASEVQGNQPQHF	TGTGCCAGCGAAGTTCAGGGTAATCAGCCCCAGCATTTT
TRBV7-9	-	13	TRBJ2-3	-	CASSAELTDTQYF	TGTGCCAGCAGCGCGGAACTCACAGATACGCAGTATTTT
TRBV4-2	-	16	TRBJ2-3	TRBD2	CASSQEKAGGPDTQYF	TGTGCCAGCAGCCAAGAGAAAGCGGGAGGCCCAGATACGCAGTATTTT
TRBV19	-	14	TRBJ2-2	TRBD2	CASHGAGVTGELFF	TGTGCCAGTCATGGAGCGGGGGTCACCGGGGAGCTGTTTTTT
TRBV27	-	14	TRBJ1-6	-	CASSSPTGFSPLHF	TGTGCCAGCAGTTCCCCGACAGGCTTTTCACCCCTCCACTTT
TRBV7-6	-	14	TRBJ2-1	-	CASSFDRGGYEQFF	TGTGCCAGCAGCTTTGACCGTGGAGGGTATGAGCAGTTCTTC
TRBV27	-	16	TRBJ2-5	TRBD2	CASSPLTSGRGETQYF	TGTGCCAGCAGCCCTCTGACTAGCGGGAGGGGAGAGACCCAGTACTTC
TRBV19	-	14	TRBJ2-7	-	CASSEATGTYEQYF	TGTGCCAGTAGTGAAGCTACAGGGACCTACGAGCAGTACTTC
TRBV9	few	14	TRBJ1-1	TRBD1	CASSLTGVDTEAFF	TGTGCCAGCAGCTTAACAGGGGTGGATACTGAAGCTTTCTTT
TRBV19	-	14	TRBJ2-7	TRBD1	CASSPGTGSYEQYF	TGTGCCAGTAGCCCCGGGACAGGCTCCTACGAGCAGTACTTC
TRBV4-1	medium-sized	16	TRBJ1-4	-	CASSQDLDLGYEKLFF	TGCGCCAGCAGCCAAGATTTGGATTTGGGTTATGAAAAACTGTTTTTT
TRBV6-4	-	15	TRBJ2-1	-	CASSDSGGEYNEQFF	TGTGCCAGCAGTGACTCTGGCGGTGAATACAATGAGCAGTTCTTC
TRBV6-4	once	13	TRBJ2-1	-	CASSVDRGNEQFF	TGTGCCAGCAGTGTGGATCGGGGCAATGAGCAGTTCTTC
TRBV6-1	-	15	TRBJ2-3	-	CASIPLRGDADTQYF	TGTGCCAGCATCCCCTTGAGGGGGGACGCAGATACGCAGTATTTT
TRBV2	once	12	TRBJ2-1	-	CASSDLWMEQFF	TGTGCCAGCAGTGACCTTTGGATGGAGCAGTTCTTC
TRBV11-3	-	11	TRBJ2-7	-	CASSLGVVQYF	TGTGCCAGCAGCCTTGGAGTGGTGCAGTACTTC
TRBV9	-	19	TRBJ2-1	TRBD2	CASSVGVSGSPNLYNEQFF	TGTGCCAGCAGCGTAGGGGTTAGCGGGAGCCCGAACCTCTACAATGAGCAGTTCTTC
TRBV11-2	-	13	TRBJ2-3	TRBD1	CASSPGTADTQYF	TGTGCCAGCAGCCCCGGGACAGCAGATACGCAGTATTTT
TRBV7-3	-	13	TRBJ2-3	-	CASSSIHTDTQYF	TGTGCCAGCAGCTCTATTCATACAGATACGCAGTATTTT
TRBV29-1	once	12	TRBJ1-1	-	CSVEVGGAEAFF	TGCAGCGTTGAGGTAGGAGGCGCTGAAGCTTTCTTT
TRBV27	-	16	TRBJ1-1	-	CASSLSPGGGGTEAFF	TGTGCCAGCAGTTTATCCCCGGGGGGAGGGGGCACTGAAGCTTTCTTT
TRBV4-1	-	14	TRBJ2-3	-	CASSQKTSTDTQYF	TGCGCCAGCAGCCAAAAGACTAGCACAGATACGCAGTATTTT
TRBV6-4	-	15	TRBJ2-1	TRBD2	CASSDGAGGPHEQFF	TGTGCCAGCAGTGATGGGGCGGGGGGGCCCCATGAGCAGTTCTTC
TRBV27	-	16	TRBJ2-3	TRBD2	CASSLWAGGATDTQYF	TGTGCCAGCAGTTTATGGGCGGGAGGGGCCACAGATACGCAGTATTTT
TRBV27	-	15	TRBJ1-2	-	CASRRAGEGLYGYTF	TGTGCCAGCAGGAGAGCAGGGGAGGGGCTCTATGGCTACACCTTC
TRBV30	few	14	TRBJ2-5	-	CAWSLGSAEETQYF	TGTGCCTGGAGTCTCGGGTCCGCAGAGGAGACCCAGTACTTC
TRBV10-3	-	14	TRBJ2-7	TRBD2	CAISETSGSYEQYF	TGTGCCATCAGTGAGACTAGCGGGAGCTACGAGCAGTACTTC
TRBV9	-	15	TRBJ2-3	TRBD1	CASSDRGLATDTQYF	TGTGCCAGCAGCGACAGGGGGCTAGCCACAGATACGCAGTATTTT
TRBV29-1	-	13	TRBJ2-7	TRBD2	CSVLAGVSYEQYF	TGCAGCGTCCTAGCGGGGGTCTCCTACGAGCAGTACTTC